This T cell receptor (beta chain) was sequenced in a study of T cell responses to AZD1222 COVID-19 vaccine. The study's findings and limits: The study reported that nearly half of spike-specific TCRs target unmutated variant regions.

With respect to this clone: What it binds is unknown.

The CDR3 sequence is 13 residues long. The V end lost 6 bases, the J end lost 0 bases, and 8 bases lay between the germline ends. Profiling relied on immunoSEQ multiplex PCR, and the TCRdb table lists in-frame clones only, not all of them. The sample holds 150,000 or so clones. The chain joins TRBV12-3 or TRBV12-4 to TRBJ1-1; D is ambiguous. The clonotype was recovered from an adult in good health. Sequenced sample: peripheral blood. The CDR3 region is CASRTTLNTEAFF. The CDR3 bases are TGTGCCAGCAGAACGACACTGAACACTGAAGCTTTCTTT.